The next 2 T cell receptor beta chains were all read from a single sample in a study of cytomegalovirus exposure and HLA in healthy donors. The PCR contained 60 Vbeta and 13 Jbeta primers. Clones were sequenced by immunoSEQ multiplex PCR, and TCRdb holds only the in-frame ones, with some missing. The sample shows 160,000 or so clones, roughly four fifths of them seen only once. Source material: PBMCs. Receptor source: a man aged 40-50 years in good health and CMV-seronegative.

CDR3 DNA sequence: TGTGCCTGGATCTCTCGCGGAACCTATGGCTACACCTTC. Its translation is CAWISRGTYGYTF. V usage is TRBV30 and J usage is TRBJ1-2; D gene unclear. Germline CDR1 reads GTSNPN; CDR2 reads SVGIG (reference sequence). The CDR3 is made up of 13 amino acids. V lost 4 bases, J lost 4 bases, and 13 bases lay in between.

Only a few counts were recorded for this clone. The gene calls are TRBV7-2 and TRBJ2-1, with D perhaps TRBD1 (5 bases). The V end lost 0 bases, the J end lost 8 bases, and 14 bases lay between the germline ends. The germline gives CDR1 SGHTA, CDR2 FQGNSA. The CDR3 extends over 15 amino acids. CDR3 DNA sequence: TGTGCCAGCAGCTTAGCCTTTGCAGGGCTGTATGAGCAGTTCTTC. Protein: CASSLAFAGLYEQFF.